This T cell receptor (beta chain) was sequenced in a study of blood T cell repertoires in COVID-19. Study information: There were acute and convalescent COVID-19 samples, and they came from the United States, Italy and Spain. Sources were T cells, B-cell-depleted T cells, or PBMCs; the material itself was cDNA or gDNA.

How the authors handled the data: It was from reference gene primer amplification that nucleated cell counts were estimated. Some clones are missing from TCRdb's copy, which holds only in-frame ones; the method was immunoSEQ multiplex PCR. V and J calls and clone size are copied from that table; D and trimming were computed from the DNA. The sample carries approximately 170,000 clones, roughly 93% recorded once. CDR1 is MGHDK, CDR2 SYGVNS, per germline. CDR3 length: 18 amino acids. Trimming removed 5 bases from V and 1 base from J; junction bases left unmatched: 16. This clone was found a few times. The receptor comes from a woman in her sixties with COVID-19, enrolled during active disease. The chain links TRBV25-1 to TRBJ1-1; 7 bases are a match to TRBD1. The sequencing sample was made of peripheral blood. DNA for the CDR3: TGTGCCAGCAGTAGCACGACAGGGACTCCTTTACCGAACACTGAAGCTTTCTTT. Residues: CASSSTTGTPLPNTEAFF.